This entry concerns a single TCR beta chain. Its antigen remains unknown. This record belongs to a study of vaccination effects on CD4 cells after COVID-19. Findings of the study overall: Only 1 of 255 vaccine-induced clones from healthy vaccinees cross-reacted with common cold coronaviruses. Missing from the study were early post-infection timepoints, and its convalescent patients were few. Marked contraction was observed in infection-induced and vaccine-induced clones late after vaccination.

Using immunoSEQ multiplex PCR, the repertoire was profiled, and TCRdb retains in-frame clones only, with some absent. The data contain 70,000 or so clones, approximately 80% of them seen just once; the ten biggest clones take up about 1.9%. The culture ran for about 10 days, and then CD4+ T cells were isolated. On days 3 and 7, fresh IL-2 medium replaced half the medium. Germline CDR1 reads KGHSH; CDR2 reads LQKENI. The CDR3 length is 18 residues. The junction had 9 bases not matched to a gene; V was cut back by 0 bases and J by 3 bases. The sample in question was CD4+ T cells from PBMCs cultured without peptide, obtained before COVID-19 vaccination. The rearrangement uses TRBV18 and TRBJ2-2, with TRBD1 matching over 8 bases. This receptor was identified in a human donor who received a COVID-19 vaccine. The DNA for the CDR3 is TGTGCCAGCTCACCACCGAGAGGAGGGACAGGAGACACCGGGGAGCTGTTTTTT. Its translation: CASSPPRGGTGDTGELFF.